This record covers a single T cell receptor (beta chain). As originally analysed: From reference gene primer amplification, estimates of nucleated cell counts were derived. Libraries were prepared by immunoSEQ multiplex PCR; TCRdb keeps only in-frame clonotypes and omits some of them. V, J and clone size reflect that table, while D and trimming were determined from the DNA. The sample contains around 82,000 clones, 75% to 95% of which appear only once. The sample originates from a study of blood T cell repertoires in COVID-19. Overall study context: COVID-19 samples from acute and convalescent phases originated in the United States, Italy and Spain. T cells, B-cell-depleted T cells, or PBMCs supplied cDNA or gDNA.

Per the germline V gene, CDR1 is SGDLS and CDR2 is YYNGEE. The V end was cut by 3 bases, the J end by 3 bases, with 9 bases between. CDR3 length equals 13 residues. The origin of this receptor is a human donor in a cohort sampled during active COVID-19. Sequenced sample: peripheral blood. The chain carries TRBV9 and TRBJ1-2; D unclear. CDR3 loop: CASSEAGDYGYTF. The CDR3, as DNA: TGTGCCAGCAGCGAGGCGGGAGACTATGGCTACACCTTC.